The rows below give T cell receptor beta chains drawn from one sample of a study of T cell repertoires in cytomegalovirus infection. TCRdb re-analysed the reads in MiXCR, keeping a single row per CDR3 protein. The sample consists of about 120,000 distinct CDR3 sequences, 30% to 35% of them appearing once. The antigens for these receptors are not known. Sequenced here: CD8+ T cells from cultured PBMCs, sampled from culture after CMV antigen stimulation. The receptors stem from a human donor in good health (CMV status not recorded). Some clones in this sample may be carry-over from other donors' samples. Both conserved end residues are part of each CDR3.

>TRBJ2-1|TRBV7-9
CASSFRGRDEQFF
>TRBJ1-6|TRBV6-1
CASSQLGGGSPLHF
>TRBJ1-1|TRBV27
CASSLWGTGTEAFF
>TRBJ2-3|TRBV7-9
CASSAPWAGTDTQYF
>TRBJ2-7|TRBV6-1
CASSDSPLYEQYF
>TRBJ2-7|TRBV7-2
CASSLDVERTYEQYF
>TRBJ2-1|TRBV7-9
CASSPEVENNEQFF
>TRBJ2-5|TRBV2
CASSPGQGGVQETQYF
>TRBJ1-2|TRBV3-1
CASSPSTDRGRGGYTF
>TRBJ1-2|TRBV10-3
CAISEIATGEGGYTF
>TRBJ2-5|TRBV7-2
CASSWDVEGAQETQYF
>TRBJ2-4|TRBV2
CASSEAYRVFANIQYF
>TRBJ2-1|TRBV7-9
CASSGPDRISYNEQFF
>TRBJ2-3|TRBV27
CASSPIPILAGGVSDTQYF
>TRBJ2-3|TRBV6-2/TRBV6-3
CASRLRGSSSTDTQYF
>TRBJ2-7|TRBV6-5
CASSPGLRDAFWEQYF
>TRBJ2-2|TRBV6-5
CASSHYTGELFF
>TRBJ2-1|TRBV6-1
CASSELLISGAYNEQFF
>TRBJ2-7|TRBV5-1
CASSPDATGAYEQYF
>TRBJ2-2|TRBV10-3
CAISDRQGAGELFF
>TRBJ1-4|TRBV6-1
CASSEGGGAEQLFF
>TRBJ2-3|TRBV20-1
CSASGQSTDTQYF
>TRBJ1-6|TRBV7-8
CASSLERRESPLHF
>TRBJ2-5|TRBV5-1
CASSLRGGPNHGTQYF
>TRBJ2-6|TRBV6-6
CASTSESSGANVLTF
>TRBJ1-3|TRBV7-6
CASSGTLGGNTIYF
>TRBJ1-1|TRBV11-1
CASSFGQGTRGGTEAFF
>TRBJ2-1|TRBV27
CASSVGGVSYNEQFF
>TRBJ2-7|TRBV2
CASSEEGGITTYEQYF
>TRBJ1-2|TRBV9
CASSVDPEGYGYTF
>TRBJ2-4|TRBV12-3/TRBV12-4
CASSLVPYEAKNIQYF
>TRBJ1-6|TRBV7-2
CASSADRGMAVLPLHF
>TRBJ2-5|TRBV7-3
CASSLRASGALYQETQYF
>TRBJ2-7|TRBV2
CASYQLTDSREQYF
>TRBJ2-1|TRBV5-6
CASSLDLAGNEQFF
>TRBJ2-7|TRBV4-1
CASSQPGSEQYF
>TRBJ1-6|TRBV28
CASSRVTGGFYSPLHF